The 6 T cell receptor beta chains reported below all come from one sample, sequenced in a study of cytomegalovirus exposure and HLA in healthy donors. The protocol was immunoSEQ multiplex PCR, while the TCRdb copy is restricted to in-frame clones and leaves out a portion. The sample contains around 130,000 clones, under 90% of which appear only once. The sequencing sample was made of PBMCs. The receptors shown here come from a woman aged 25-40 years in good health and CMV-seronegative.

The rearrangement joins TRBV7-2 to TRBJ1-4, with D possibly TRBD1 on 6 matching bases. The CDR3 runs to 13 residues. V was shortened by 0 bases and J by 7 bases, with 6 bases between the two germline ends. Germline V lookup: CDR1 SGHTA, CDR2 FQGNSA. For the CDR3, the DNA is TGTGCCAGCAGCTTAGCAGGGGGTGAAAAACTGTTTTTT. This sequence encodes CASSLAGGEKLFF.

V gene TRBV9 combines with J gene TRBJ2-1; D may be TRBD1 (5 bases). The CDR3 has 16 amino acids. V dropped 0 bases and J dropped 0 bases, with 10 bases sitting between them. Germline values: CDR1 SGDLS, CDR2 YYNGEE. CDR3: CASSVGTTSSYNEQFF. The CDR3 bases are TGTGCCAGCAGCGTAGGGACAACGAGCTCCTACAATGAGCAGTTCTTC.

This clone was found once. CDR3 in DNA: TGTGCCAGCAGCCCGGGGGTGGCTAGCGGATACGAGCAGTACTTC. Its translation: CASSPGVASGYEQYF. The gene calls are TRBV11-2 and TRBJ2-7; 7 bases map to TRBD2. CDR1 is SGHAT and CDR2 is FQNNGV in the germline V gene. CDR3 length: 15 residues. J gave up 4 bases and V 5 bases, and 11 bases lay outside the gene matches.

The chain has TRBV25-1 and TRBJ2-6; a possible D gene is TRBD2 (5 bases). V lost 2 bases and J lost 4, with 15 bases in between. Germline V lookup: CDR1 MGHDK, CDR2 SYGVNS. This CDR3 comprises 17 residues. CDR3 in amino acids: CASSETAGGWGANVLTF. CDR3 sequence (DNA): TGTGCCAGCAGTGAAACCGCCGGCGGGTGGGGGGCCAACGTCCTGACTTTC.

V and J are TRBV5-4 and TRBJ2-1; TRBD2 might be the D (5 bases). This CDR3 has 17 amino acids. Germline CDR1 is SGHNT and CDR2 is YYREEE (reference sequence). Trimming shortened V by 1 base and J by 12 bases, and 26 bases separated the two germline ends. Here the CDR3 reads CASSLPGVTTQFRGQFF. The CDR3 bases are TGTGCCAGCAGCTTGCCCGGGGTTACCACTCAATTTAGAGGGCAGTTCTTC.

V and J are TRBV10-2 and TRBJ1-2; D is possibly TRBD1 (5 bases). CDR1 WSHSY and CDR2 SAAADI come from the germline V gene. Trimming shortened V by 7 bases and J by 5 bases, and 17 bases separated the two germline ends. This CDR3 comprises 14 residues. CDR3 in DNA: TGCGCCAGCACCGGGGGGGGAAAAGGGTATGGCTACACCTTC. It translates to CASTGGGKGYGYTF.